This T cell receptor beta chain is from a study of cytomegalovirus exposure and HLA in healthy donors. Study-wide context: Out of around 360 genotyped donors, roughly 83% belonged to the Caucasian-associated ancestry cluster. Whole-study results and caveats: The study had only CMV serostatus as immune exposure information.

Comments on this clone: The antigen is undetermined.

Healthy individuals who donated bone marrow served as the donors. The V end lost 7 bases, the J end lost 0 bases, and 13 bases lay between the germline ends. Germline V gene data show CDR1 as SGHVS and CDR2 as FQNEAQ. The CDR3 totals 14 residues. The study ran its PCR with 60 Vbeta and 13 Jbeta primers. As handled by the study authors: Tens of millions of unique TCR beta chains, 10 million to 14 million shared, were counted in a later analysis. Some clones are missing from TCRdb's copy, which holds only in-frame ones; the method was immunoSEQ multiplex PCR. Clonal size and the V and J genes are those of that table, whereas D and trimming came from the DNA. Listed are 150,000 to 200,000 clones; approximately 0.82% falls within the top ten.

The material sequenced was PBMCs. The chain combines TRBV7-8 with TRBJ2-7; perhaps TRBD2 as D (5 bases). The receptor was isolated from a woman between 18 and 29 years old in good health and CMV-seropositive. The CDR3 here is CASIRGESSYEQYF. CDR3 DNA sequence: TGTGCCAGCATCCGTGGGGAGAGCTCCTACGAGCAGTACTTC.